The rows below give T cell receptor beta chains drawn from one sample of a study of T cell repertoires in cytomegalovirus infection. In TCRdb, the reads were re-called with MiXCR into one record per CDR3 protein. The sample contains 70,000 to 95,000 distinct CDR3 sequences, 25% to 30% of which appear only once. No antigen is known for these receptors. The specimen comprised CD8+ T cells from cultured PBMCs, sampled from culture after CMV antigen stimulation. The source of these receptors is a human donor in good health (CMV status not recorded). Some clones in this sample may be carry-over from other donors' samples. The CDR3 runs from the conserved cysteine through the conserved F or W. A D gene is named only where the DNA matches it firmly. A clone size is listed for some rows: how often the clone was seen (once, few, many), or a class if it is expanded.

14,NA,NA,TRBJ1-3,TRBV12-3/TRBV12-4,CASSPSGPGNTIYF,TGTGCCAGCAGTCCATCAGGGCCCGGAAACACCATATATTTT
15,NA,NA,TRBJ1-1,TRBV7-9,CASSLVGHPNTEAFF,TGTGCCAGCAGCTTAGTCGGACACCCGAACACTGAAGCTTTCTTT
14,NA,NA,TRBJ2-7,TRBV7-8,CASSFAGDTYEQYF,TGTGCCAGCAGCTTCGCGGGGGACACCTACGAGCAGTACTTC
13,NA,few,TRBJ1-2,TRBV6-8,CASSEWTNYGYTF,TGTGCCAGCAGTGAATGGACTAACTATGGCTACACCTTC
14,NA,few,TRBJ2-1,TRBV7-9,CASSLPPGGNEQFF,TGTGCCAGCAGCTTACCCCCCGGGGGCAATGAGCAGTTCTTC
15,TRBD1,many,TRBJ2-5,TRBV28,CASSLGLGQQETQYF,TGTGCCAGCAGTTTAGGGTTGGGACAGCAAGAGACCCAGTACTTC
13,NA,few,TRBJ1-1,TRBV7-8,CASSLASATEAFF,TGTGCCAGCAGCTTAGCGTCAGCGACTGAAGCTTTCTTT
12,NA,few,TRBJ1-2,TRBV7-3,CATGDQNYGYTF,TGTGCCACCGGGGACCAAAACTATGGCTACACCTTC
14,NA,few,TRBJ1-1,TRBV5-1,CASSLAAGHTEAFF,TGCGCCAGCAGCTTGGCCGCGGGGCACACTGAAGCTTTCTTT
17,TRBD1,NA,TRBJ1-6,TRBV20-1,CSARDARGPPDNSPLHF,TGCAGTGCTAGAGATGCAAGGGGGCCTCCAGATAATTCACCCCTCCACTTT
15,NA,NA,TRBJ2-2,TRBV18,CASSPRRGATGELFF,TGTGCCAGCTCACCTAGGAGGGGGGCCACCGGGGAGCTGTTTTTT